One sample yielded the 2 T cell receptor beta chains listed below, sequenced in a study of T cells in Graves' hyperthyroidism and ophthalmopathy. Amplification yielded TCR beta CDR3 regions, with RNA transcripts as the source. HTBI primers drove first-round RT-PCR of the TCR CDR3. Using its own MiXCR run on the multiplex PCR reads, TCRdb lists one record per CDR3 protein. The sample lists some 510,000 distinct CDR3 sequences, around 21% seen once, with about 30% in the top ten. Sequencing was performed on blood. The source is a man younger than 35 with Graves' hyperthyroidism.

This clonotype was counted many times. V is TRBV6-1 and J is TRBJ1-5; 8 bases are a match to TRBD1. From germline, CDR1 is MNHNS and CDR2 SASEGT. The V segment lost 2 bases and the J segment 0 bases; nucleotides outside the gene matches: 3. This CDR3 contains 16 residues. CDR3 sequence: CASSEWTGISNQPQHF. The CDR3 DNA is TGTGCCAGCAGTGAATGGACAGGGATTAGCAATCAGCCCCAGCATTTT.

This clonotype was counted a single time. This chain connects TRBV5-1 to TRBJ1-2; D is ambiguous. CDR3 size: 15 residues. Trimming stripped 4 bases from V and 3 bases from J, with 16 bases between. The germline V gene encodes CDR1 SGHRS and CDR2 YFSETQ. This CDR3 is CASSPRGFLDYGYTF. The CDR3 nucleotides are TGCGCCAGCAGCCCGAGAGGGTTTTTGGACTATGGCTACACCTTC. The full variable domain, rest sourced from reference TRBV5-1 and TRBJ1-2, is KAGVTQTPRYLIKTRGQQVTLSCSPISGHRSVSWYQQTPGQGLQFLFEYFSETQRNKGNFPGRFSGRQFSNSRSEMNVSTLELGDSALYLCASSPRGFLDYGYTFGSGTRLTVV.